The next 27 T cell receptor beta chains were all read from a single sample in a study of blood T cell repertoires in COVID-19. Only in-frame clones appear in the TCRdb table, and some are missing; sequencing was by immunoSEQ multiplex PCR. This sample has some 250,000 clones; over 75% occur once, and the top ten carry about 0.7%. The sequenced material came from peripheral blood. The receptor set was obtained from a human donor in a cohort sampled during active COVID-19.

This sequence joins TRBV9 and TRBJ2-7, with a possible D match to TRBD2 (5 bases). Germline-derived CDR1 and CDR2 are SGDLS and YYNGEE. The V end lost 4 bases, the J end lost 4 bases, and 18 bases lay between the germline ends. CDR3 length: 15 amino acids. The CDR3 loop is CASSPSRSGSYEQYF. CDR3 coding DNA: TGTGCCAGCAGCCCTAGCCGGTCAGGTTCGTACGAGCAGTACTTC.

This chain uses TRBV5-1 with TRBJ1-1; 11 bases agree with TRBD1. J lost 1 base, V lost 3 bases, and 5 bases had no gene match. This CDR3 has 16 amino acids. Germline V gene data show CDR1 as SGHRS and CDR2 as YFSETQ. CDR3 protein: CASSYRTGGSNTEAFF. The CDR3 region has the DNA TGCGCCAGCAGCTATAGGACAGGGGGCTCGAACACTGAAGCTTTCTTT.

This clone was seen a single time. This sequence joins TRBV4-1 and TRBJ1-5, with 8 nucleotides matching TRBD1. J lost 4 bases, V lost 1 base, and 3 bases had no gene match. CDR3 length: 15 residues. In germline, CDR1 is MGHRA, CDR2 YSYEKL. The CDR3 nucleotides are TGCGCCAGCAGCCAAGGGGACAGGTTAAATCAGCCCCAGCATTTT. This sequence encodes CASSQGDRLNQPQHF.

V usage is TRBV4-2 and J usage is TRBJ1-2; D possibly corresponds to TRBD1 (5 bases). Deletions cut 3 bases from V and 2 bases from J, with 7 bases between. The CDR3 length is 13 residues. Germline lookup yields CDR1 LGHNA and CDR2 YNFKEQ. The CDR3 loop is CASSQGGNYGYTF. The CDR3 region has the DNA TGTGCCAGCAGCCAGGGGGGGAACTATGGCTACACCTTC.

The J gene is TRBJ2-5, the V gene TRBV7-2; TRBD1 might be the D (6 bases). The V gene lost 3 bases and the J gene lost 0 bases, with 23 bases spanning the gap. This CDR3 has 19 amino acids. CDR1 SGHTA and CDR2 FQGNSA come from the germline V gene. For the CDR3, the DNA is TGTGCCAGCAGCTTCCCTGCGGACAGACCTTCAAGCTACCAAGAGACCCAGTACTTC. Amino acid sequence: CASSFPADRPSSYQETQYF.

V usage is TRBV5-1 and J usage is TRBJ2-7; TRBD1 aligns across 7 bases. This CDR3 region has 13 residues. The J segment lost 3 bases and the V segment lost 3 bases, leaving 3 bases of the junction unmatched. Germline assignment: CDR1 SGHRS and CDR2 YFSETQ. The CDR3 sequence: CASSSGQIYEQYF. The CDR3 coding sequence is TGCGCCAGCAGCTCGGGACAGATCTACGAGCAGTACTTC. Variable domain in full (rest from reference TRBV5-1 and TRBJ2-7): KAGVTQTPRYLIKTRGQQVTLSCSPISGHRSVSWYQQTPGQGLQFLFEYFSETQRNKGNFPGRFSGRQFSNSRSEMNVSTLELGDSALYLCASSSGQIYEQYFGPGTRLTVT.

This clone has more than one count but fewer than ten. The gene calls are TRBV3-1 (or the pseudogene TRBV3-2) and TRBJ2-7; 8 bases line up with TRBD2. The CDR3 runs 16 residues. Germline V gene lookup returns CDR1 LGHDT and CDR2 YNNKEL (reference sequence). V lost 1 base to trimming and J lost 3 bases; unmatched junction nucleotides: 8. The CDR3 coding sequence is TGTGCCAGCAGCCAAGTTCGGCGGGGGGCGTGCTACGAGCAGTACTTC. This gives the protein CASSQVRRGACYEQYF.

The CDR3: CATMGPRQETQYF. The CDR3 DNA reads as TGTGCCACAATGGGCCCCCGGCAAGAGACCCAGTACTTC. This chain joins TRBV19 and TRBJ2-5, with D unclear. CDR3 size: 13 residues. The germline CDR1 and CDR2 sequences are LNHDA and SQIVND (reference sequence). V was pared by 10 bases and J by 2 bases, with 14 bases between.

This clone is a singleton in its sample. CDR3 sequence: CASSLLQQAGASYEQYF. The CDR3 DNA reads as TGTGCCAGCAGCTTACTTCAGCAAGCGGGTGCCTCCTACGAGCAGTACTTC. V usage is TRBV7-2 and J usage is TRBJ2-7; TRBD2 might be the D (6 bases). CDR1 and CDR2 (germline): SGHTA, FQGNSA. The CDR3 loop spans 17 amino acids. V lost 2 bases and J lost 0, with 17 bases in between.

The chain joins TRBV5-1 to TRBJ1-1; 11 bases agree with TRBD1. J gave up 2 bases and V 0 bases, and 6 bases lay outside the gene matches. Germline-derived CDR1 and CDR2 are SGHRS and YFSETQ. The CDR3 loop spans 17 amino acids. The CDR3 sequence is CASSLALGQGVNTEAFF. In DNA form, the CDR3 reads TGCGCCAGCAGCTTGGCCTTGGGACAGGGGGTCAACACTGAAGCTTTCTTT.

This clone appeared a single time. V and J are TRBV4-3 and TRBJ1-2; D not resolved. CDR3 length equals 14 residues. The germline CDR1 and CDR2 sequences are LGHNA and YSLEER. The ends were cut back, 1 base at V and 3 bases at J, with 9 bases in the middle. CDR3 region: CASSQGGGHYGYTF. The CDR3 nucleotides read TGCGCCAGCAGCCAAGGAGGAGGACACTATGGCTACACCTTC.

The rearrangement links TRBV14 to TRBJ2-4; TRBD2 might be the D (6 bases). Looked up from germline, CDR1 is SGHDN and CDR2 is FVKESK. V was cut by 1 base and J by 6 bases, with 7 bases left in between. CDR3 length: 13 residues. The CDR3 protein is CASSQGGVNIQYF. CDR3 DNA sequence: TGTGCCAGCAGCCAAGGGGGGGTAAACATTCAGTACTTC.

The chain is built from TRBV6-1 and TRBJ1-1; a weak D match, TRBD1 (5 bases). The V and J ends lost 2 bases and 1 base respectively, with 8 bases between them. CDR1 and CDR2 (germline): MNHNS, SASEGT. CDR3 size: 14 residues. The CDR3 DNA is TGTGCCAGCAGTGAATGGGGCGGGAACACTGAAGCTTTCTTT. Its translation is CASSEWGGNTEAFF.

This chain links TRBV19 with TRBJ1-2; weak D call: TRBD1 (6 bases). Germline-derived CDR1 and CDR2 are LNHDA and SQIVND (reference sequence). This CDR3 has 18 amino acids. Trimming left V 1 base short and J 5 bases short, with 23 bases between. CDR3 sequence: CASSIVLPTGSSPYGYTF. The CDR3 DNA follows: TGTGCCAGTAGTATAGTTCTCCCGACAGGCTCGAGCCCGTATGGCTACACCTTC.

The genes are TRBV7-2 and TRBJ2-4; the match to TRBD2 covers 7 bases. Per germline, CDR1 SGHTA and CDR2 FQGNSA. The CDR3 is 16 amino acids. J lost 0 bases, V lost 1 base, and 3 bases had no gene match. The CDR3, as DNA: TGTGCCAGCAGCTTAGGGGGACTATTAGCCAAAAACATTCAGTACTTC. It translates to CASSLGGLLAKNIQYF.

The chain couples TRBV7-2 to TRBJ1-2; weak D call: TRBD1 (6 bases). V was shortened by 4 bases and J by 4 bases, with 19 bases between the two germline ends. Per germline, CDR1 SGHTA and CDR2 FQGNSA. This CDR3 has 16 amino acids. CDR3 loop: CASSYRQEDDFYGYTF. CDR3 nucleotide sequence: TGTGCCAGCAGCTATAGACAGGAAGACGACTTCTATGGCTACACCTTC.

The gene calls are TRBV5-4 and TRBJ2-7; 7 bases match TRBD2. The CDR3 loop spans 16 amino acids. The V gene's germline CDR1 is SGHNT and CDR2 YYREEE (reference sequence). The ends lost 4 bases at V and 8 bases at J; junction bases unmatched: 18. The CDR3 spells CASSPGETGTTLKQYF. The CDR3 nucleotides are TGTGCCAGCAGCCCTGGAGAGACCGGGACTACCCTCAAGCAGTACTTC. Full variable domain (outside the CDR3, taken from reference TRBV5-4 and TRBJ2-7): ETGVTQSPTHLIKTRGQQVTLRCSSQSGHNTVSWYQQALGQGPQFIFQYYREEENGRGNFPPRFSGLQFPNYSSELNVNALELDDSALYLCASSPGETGTTLKQYFGPGTRLTVT.

This chain joins TRBV9 and TRBJ1-4; D gene unclear. Germline CDR1 SGDLS, CDR2 YYNGEE. Trimming stripped 1 base from V and 6 bases from J, with 13 bases between. The CDR3 runs 15 residues. In DNA, the CDR3 is TGTGCCAGCAGCGTAAATGGGCCGGAAGATGAAAAACTGTTTTTT. Translation: CASSVNGPEDEKLFF.

The genes are TRBV2 and TRBJ1-1; 7 positions agree with TRBD1. There are 14 residues in the CDR3. V lost 8 bases and J lost 2; bases outside the gene matches: 8. Germline V gene lookup returns CDR1 SNHLY and CDR2 FYNNEI. The CDR3 loop is CASQQQGKNTEAFF. In DNA, the CDR3 is TGTGCCAGCCAGCAACAGGGGAAAAACACTGAAGCTTTCTTT.

The chain carries TRBV28 and TRBJ1-5; no clear D gene. The V and J ends lost 6 bases and 3 bases respectively, with 12 bases between them. This CDR3 spans 14 amino acids. CDR1 is MDHEN and CDR2 is SYDVKM in the germline V gene. The CDR3 loop is CASRWFGDNQPQHF. The CDR3 DNA reads TGTGCCAGCAGATGGTTCGGGGACAATCAGCCCCAGCATTTT. Full variable domain (rest looked up from reference TRBV28 and TRBJ1-5): DVKVTQSSRYLVKRTGEKVFLECVQDMDHENMFWYRQDPGLGLRLIYFSYDVKMKEKGDIPEGYSVSREKKERFSLILESASTNQTSMYLCASRWFGDNQPQHFGDGTRLSIL.

The chain couples TRBV6-4 to TRBJ1-5, with D possibly being TRBD1 (6 bases). The V gene lost 1 base and the J gene lost 0 bases, with 19 bases spanning the gap. CDR3 length: 19 amino acids. Germline values: CDR1 MRHNA, CDR2 SNTAGT. The DNA for the CDR3 is TGTGCCAGCAGTGACTTCTTAGCAGGGGCTGACTATAGCAATCAGCCCCAGCATTTT. Its translation is CASSDFLAGADYSNQPQHF.

J is TRBJ1-2 and V is TRBV12-3 or TRBV12-4; the match to TRBD1 covers 8 bases. The CDR3 is 12 amino acids. V lost 5 bases to trimming and J lost 13 bases; unmatched junction nucleotides: 9. CDR3 amino acids: CASSPGQVYGTF. For the CDR3, the DNA is TGTGCCAGCAGTCCGGGACAGGTCTATGGCACCTTC.

The chain couples TRBV19 to TRBJ2-1, with 10 bases aligning to TRBD2. V gave up 1 base and J gave up 3 bases; unmatched junction bases: 0. Germline V CDR1 and CDR2: LNHDA, SQIVND (reference sequence). CDR3 length equals 15 residues. DNA of the CDR3: TGTGCCAGTAGTATAGGGACTAGCGGCTACAATGAGCAGTTCTTC. It translates to CASSIGTSGYNEQFF.

The rearrangement joins TRBV7-2 to TRBJ1-6; D is undetermined. CDR1 and CDR2 from the germline V gene are SGHTA and FQGNSA. The CDR3 has 15 amino acids. V lost 1 base and J lost 11, with 15 bases in between. The CDR3 nucleotides are TGTGCCAGCAGCTTAGGGCAGGTGGTAAGGACACCCCTCCACTTT. Translation: CASSLGQVVRTPLHF.

The rearrangement uses TRBV19 and TRBJ1-5; TRBD1 aligns across 9 bases. After removal of 6 bases from V and 1 base from J, the junction contained 16 bases not matched to a gene. The CDR3 length is 19 residues. Germline assignment: CDR1 LNHDA and CDR2 SQIVND (reference sequence). CDR3 sequence (DNA): TGTGCCAGTAGCCACAACTGGGGACAGGGAAAGGGGAGCAATCAGCCCCAGCATTTT. Its protein product is CASSHNWGQGKGSNQPQHF.

This rearrangement joins TRBV25-1 to TRBJ2-1; D call uncertain. Deletions cut 6 bases from V and 9 bases from J, with 12 bases between. The V gene's germline CDR1 is MGHDK and CDR2 SYGVNS. The CDR3 is 12 amino acids. The CDR3 DNA reads TGTGCCAGCAGCTTTCTAGAGTCTGAGCAGTTCTTC. It is translated as CASSFLESEQFF.

CDR3 in DNA: TGTGCCAGCAGCGCCCGGGAGGGTACGAACACTGAAGCTTTCTTT. Encoded protein: CASSAREGTNTEAFF. The chain recombines TRBV11-3 with TRBJ1-1; D gene ambiguous. The length of the CDR3 is 15 residues. V was clipped by 5 bases and J by 1 base, with 14 bases between them. CDR1 SGHNT and CDR2 YENEEA come from the germline V gene.